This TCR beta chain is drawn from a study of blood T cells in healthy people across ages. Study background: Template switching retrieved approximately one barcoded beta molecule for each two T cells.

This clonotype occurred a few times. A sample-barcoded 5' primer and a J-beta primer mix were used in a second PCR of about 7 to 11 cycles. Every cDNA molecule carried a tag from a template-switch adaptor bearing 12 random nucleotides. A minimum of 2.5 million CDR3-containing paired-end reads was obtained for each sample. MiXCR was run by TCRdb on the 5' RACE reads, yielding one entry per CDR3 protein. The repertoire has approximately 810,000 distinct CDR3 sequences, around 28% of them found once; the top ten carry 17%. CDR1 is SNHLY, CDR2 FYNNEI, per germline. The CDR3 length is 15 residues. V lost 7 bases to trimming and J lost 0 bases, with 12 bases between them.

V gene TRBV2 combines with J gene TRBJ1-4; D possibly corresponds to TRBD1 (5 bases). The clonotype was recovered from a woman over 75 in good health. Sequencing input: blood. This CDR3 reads CASTRQSPTNEKLFF. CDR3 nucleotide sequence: TGTGCCAGCACTCGACAGAGTCCAACTAATGAAAAACTGTTTTTT.